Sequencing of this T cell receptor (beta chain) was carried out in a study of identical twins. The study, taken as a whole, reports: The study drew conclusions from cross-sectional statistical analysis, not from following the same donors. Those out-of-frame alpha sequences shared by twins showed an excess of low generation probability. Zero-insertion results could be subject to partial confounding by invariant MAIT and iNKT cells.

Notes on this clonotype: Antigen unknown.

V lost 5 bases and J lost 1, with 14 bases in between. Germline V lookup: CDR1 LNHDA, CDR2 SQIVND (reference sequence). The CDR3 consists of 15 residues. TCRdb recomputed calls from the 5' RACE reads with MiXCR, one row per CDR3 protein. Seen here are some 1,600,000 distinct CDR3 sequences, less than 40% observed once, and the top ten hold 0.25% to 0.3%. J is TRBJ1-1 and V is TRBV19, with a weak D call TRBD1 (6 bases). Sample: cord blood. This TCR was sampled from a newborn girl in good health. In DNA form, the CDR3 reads TGTGCCAGTAGTGCCTTACAGGGAAGGAACACTGAAGCTTTCTTT. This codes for CASSALQGRNTEAFF. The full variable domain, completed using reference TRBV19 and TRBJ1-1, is DGGITQSPKYLFRKEGQNVTLSCEQNLNHDAMYWYRQDPGQGLRLIYYSQIVNDFQKGDIAEGYSVSREKKESFPLTVTSAQKNPTAFYLCASSALQGRNTEAFFGQGTRLTVV.